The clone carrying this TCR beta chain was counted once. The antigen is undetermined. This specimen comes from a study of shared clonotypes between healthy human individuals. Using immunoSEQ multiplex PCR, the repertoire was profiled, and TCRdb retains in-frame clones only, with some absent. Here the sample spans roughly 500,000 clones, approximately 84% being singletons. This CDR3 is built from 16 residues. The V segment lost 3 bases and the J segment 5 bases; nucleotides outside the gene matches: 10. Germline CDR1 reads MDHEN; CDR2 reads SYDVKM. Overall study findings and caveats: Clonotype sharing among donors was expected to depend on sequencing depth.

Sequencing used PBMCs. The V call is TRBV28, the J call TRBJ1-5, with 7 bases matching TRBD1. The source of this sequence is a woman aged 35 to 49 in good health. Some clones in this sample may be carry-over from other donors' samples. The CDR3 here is CASSLAVQGFYQPQHF. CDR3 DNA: TGTGCCAGCAGTTTGGCGGTACAGGGGTTTTATCAGCCCCAGCATTTT.